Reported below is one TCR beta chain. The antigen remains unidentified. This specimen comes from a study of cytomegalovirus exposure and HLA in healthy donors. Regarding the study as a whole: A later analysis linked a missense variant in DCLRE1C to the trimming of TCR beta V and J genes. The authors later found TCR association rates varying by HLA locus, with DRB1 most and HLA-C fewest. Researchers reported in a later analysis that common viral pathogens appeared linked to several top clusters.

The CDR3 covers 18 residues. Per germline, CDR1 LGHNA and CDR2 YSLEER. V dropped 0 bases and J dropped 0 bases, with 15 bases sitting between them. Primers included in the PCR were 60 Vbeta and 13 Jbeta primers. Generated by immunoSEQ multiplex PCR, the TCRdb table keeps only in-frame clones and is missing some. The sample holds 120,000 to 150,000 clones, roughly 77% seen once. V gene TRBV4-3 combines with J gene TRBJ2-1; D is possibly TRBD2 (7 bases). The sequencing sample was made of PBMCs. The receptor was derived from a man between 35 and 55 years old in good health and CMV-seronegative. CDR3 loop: CASSQDPGGQNSYNEQFF. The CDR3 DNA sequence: TGCGCCAGCAGCCAAGATCCGGGGGGACAAAACTCCTACAATGAGCAGTTCTTC.